One and the same sample provided the 6 T cell receptor beta chains below, sequenced in a study of beta chain features in type 1 diabetes. Expressed TCRB transcripts were sequenced because the entire RNA isolate underwent reverse transcription. Clones were sequenced by immunoSEQ multiplex PCR, and TCRdb holds only the in-frame ones, with some missing. Here the sample spans under 800,000 clones, 15% to 17% being singletons. The sequenced sample was naive CD4+ T cells from blood. The source of these receptors is a man aged 18 to 29 in good health.

This clone has a handful of counts. The rearrangement joins TRBV29-1 to TRBJ2-1, with TRBD2 matching 7 bases. Per germline, CDR1 SQVTM and CDR2 ANQGSEA. V dropped 1 base and J dropped 7; count of bases not matched to a gene: 7. The CDR3 covers 14 residues. The CDR3 DNA is TGCAGCGTTGAAGTCGGCGGGAGAATGAATGAGCAGTTCTTC. Its translation is CSVEVGGRMNEQFF.

This clone was counted between two and nine times. The chain is built from TRBV15 and TRBJ1-1; D uncertain. This CDR3 has 14 amino acids. Germline V CDR1 and CDR2: LNHNV, YYDKDF (reference sequence). Trimming pared 1 base from V and 0 bases from J, leaving 6 bases between. In DNA, the CDR3 is TGTGCCACCAGCAGAGGGACTTTGAACACTGAAGCTTTCTTT. The encoded protein is CATSRGTLNTEAFF.

The table lists this clone with a few counts. This chain joins TRBV5-1 and TRBJ2-5; D is unresolved. CDR3 length: 14 residues. Germline CDR1 SGHRS, CDR2 YFSETQ. The V end was cut by 2 bases, the J end by 3 bases, with 11 bases between. The CDR3 loop reads CASSFVGSKETQYF. The CDR3 DNA reads TGCGCCAGCAGCTTCGTGGGATCCAAAGAGACCCAGTACTTC. The full variable domain, its missing parts supplied by reference TRBV5-1 and TRBJ2-5, is KAGVTQTPRYLIKTRGQQVTLSCSPISGHRSVSWYQQTPGQGLQFLFEYFSETQRNKGNFPGRFSGRQFSNSRSEMNVSTLELGDSALYLCASSFVGSKETQYFGPGTRLLVL.

The rearrangement uses TRBV14 and TRBJ2-3; 9 bases line up with TRBD2. Germline V gives CDR1 SGHDN, CDR2 FVKESK. Trimming cost V 1 base and J 10 bases; bases outside gene matches: 0. This CDR3 has 12 residues. The CDR3 sequence is CASSQGLAAQYF. The CDR3 DNA is TGTGCCAGCAGCCAAGGACTAGCGGCGCAGTATTTT.

This clone was recorded a few times. This chain links TRBV7-9 with TRBJ2-5; 10 bases align to TRBD2. The CDR3 length is 16 residues. The germline V gene has CDR1 SEHNR and CDR2 FQNEAQ (reference sequence). The ends lost 7 bases at V and 1 base at J; junction bases unmatched: 9. The CDR3 nucleotides are TGTGCCAGCACCTCGCTGAGGACTAGCGGCCAAGAGACCCAGTACTTC. Residues: CASTSLRTSGQETQYF.

CDR3 protein: CAFQGVTAGDPHEQYF. The CDR3 DNA sequence: TGTGCCTTTCAGGGGGTAACAGCGGGAGATCCCCACGAGCAGTACTTC. The chain couples TRBV27 to TRBJ2-7; TRBD2 is a possible D gene (8 bases). V was cut by 11 bases and J by 5 bases, with 28 bases left in between. CDR3 size: 16 residues. CDR1 and CDR2 (germline): MNHEY, SMNVEV (reference sequence).